The next 19 T cell receptor beta chains were all read from a single sample in a study of CD8 T cells in ankylosing spondylitis. No antigen has been assigned to these receptors. Study-level findings and limits: Ankylosing spondylitis blood appeared to be characterized by a TCR beta motif of 7 to 9 highly homologous variants.

TCRdb reprocessed the 5' RACE reads via MiXCR and lists one record per CDR3 protein. Of fewer than 550,000 distinct CDR3 sequences detected, less than 6% appear once; the ten largest clones hold 3% to 4%. The sequencing input was blood, either unsorted or a sorted T cell fraction (not recorded which). The receptor set was obtained from a male donor with ankylosing spondylitis.

There are many counts of this clonotype. The chain recombines TRBV7-8 with TRBJ1-2, with D possibly TRBD1 on 6 matching bases. The CDR3 covers 14 residues. Germline values: CDR1 SGHVS, CDR2 FQNEAQ. Trimming cost V 5 bases and J 7 bases, with 17 bases left between them. CDR3 coding DNA: TGTGCCAGCAGCCCCGGACAGACGATGGGTGGCTACACCTTC. It is translated as CASSPGQTMGGYTF.

This clonotype was seen many times. The chain has TRBV27 and TRBJ2-3, with 10 bases fitting TRBD1. This CDR3 comprises 17 residues. Germline V gene lookup returns CDR1 MNHEY and CDR2 SMNVEV (reference sequence). V was pared by 6 bases and J by 0 bases, with 9 bases of the junction left unmatched. CDR3 region: CASSLRDRGISTDTQYF. CDR3 sequence (DNA): TGTGCCAGCAGCCTCCGGGACAGGGGCATTAGCACAGATACGCAGTATTTT.

This clonotype was recorded at least ten times. This chain links TRBV25-1 with TRBJ2-1, with a possible D match to TRBD2 (6 bases). The CDR3 covers 15 residues. V lost 4 bases, J lost 5 bases, and 15 bases lay in between. Germline V gene lookup returns CDR1 MGHDK and CDR2 SYGVNS. The CDR3: CASSVSGTGDNEQFF. In DNA, the CDR3 is TGTGCCAGCAGTGTGTCCGGGACTGGGGACAATGAGCAGTTCTTC.

This clonotype was seen ten or more times. The rearrangement uses TRBV5-5 and TRBJ2-3; 9 nucleotides align to TRBD1. This CDR3 comprises 14 residues. V lost 9 bases to trimming and J lost 1 base; unmatched junction nucleotides: 6. Germline CDR1 and CDR2: SGHKS and YYEKEE (reference sequence). CDR3 sequence: CANPGQGGTDTQYF. The CDR3 coding sequence is TGTGCCAATCCGGGACAGGGCGGCACAGATACGCAGTATTTT.

In this sample, this clonotype turned up many times. The chain uses TRBV7-2 and TRBJ1-5; maybe TRBD1 (5 bases). The CDR3 spans 15 residues. The germline gives CDR1 SGHTA, CDR2 FQGNSA. V was cut by 1 base and J by 4 bases, with 11 bases left in between. CDR3 nucleotide sequence: TGTGCCAGCAGCTTAGGGCCTGGGGGAAATCAGCCCCAGCATTTT. Its translation: CASSLGPGGNQPQHF.

This clonotype was recorded many times. The genes are TRBV15 and TRBJ1-3; D gene unclear. Trimming stripped 6 bases from V and 7 bases from J, with 7 bases between. The CDR3 has 11 residues. The germline CDR1 and CDR2 sequences are LNHNV and YYDKDF (reference sequence). Here the CDR3 reads CATRKKNTIYF. The CDR3 bases are TGTGCCACCAGAAAAAAGAACACCATATATTTT.

This clonotype was observed a few times. CDR3 sequence reads: CASSPSEGGYNEQFF. CDR3 sequence (DNA): TGTGCCAGCTCACCATCAGAGGGCGGCTACAATGAGCAGTTCTTC. V gene TRBV18 combines with J gene TRBJ2-1; possible D gene TRBD2, 5 bases. Germline-derived CDR1 and CDR2 are KGHSH and LQKENI. Trimming shortened V by 2 bases and J by 3 bases, and 11 bases separated the two germline ends. The CDR3 sequence is 15 residues long.

The sample holds many counts of this clonotype. The V gene is TRBV29-1, the J gene TRBJ2-5; D might be TRBD1 (5 bases). The CDR3 length is 13 residues. The germline V gene has CDR1 SQVTM and CDR2 ANQGSEA. With 4 bases removed from V and 5 bases from J, the gap between germline ends came to 14 bases. CDR3 sequence (DNA): TGCAGCGTTGCTAGGACATTTGACGAGACCCAGTACTTC. It codes for CSVARTFDETQYF.

In this sample, this clonotype turned up many times. The chain joins TRBV13 to TRBJ1-2; possibly TRBD1 for D (5 bases). V was shortened by 5 bases and J by 10 bases, with 23 bases between the two germline ends. Germline V gives CDR1 PRHDT, CDR2 FYEKMQ (reference sequence). The CDR3 consists of 15 residues. The DNA of the CDR3 is TGTGCCAGCAGCCAAGACCCCGGTCGGGACGGAAACTACACCTTC. Translation gives CASSQDPGRDGNYTF.

In this sample, this clonotype turned up a few times. The V call is TRBV9, the J call TRBJ1-2; D not certain. Germline-derived CDR1 and CDR2 are SGDLS and YYNGEE. The CDR3 covers 15 residues. The V gene lost 0 bases and the J gene lost 0 bases, with 9 bases spanning the gap. DNA of the CDR3: TGTGCCAGCAGCGTAGAGGCGGACCCTAACTATGGCTACACCTTC. Translation gives CASSVEADPNYGYTF.

This clonotype was recorded at least ten times. The J gene is TRBJ2-1, the V gene TRBV24-1; 12 bases line up with TRBD2. With V trimmed by 1 base and J by 9 bases, 9 bases remained unmatched. The CDR3 contains 17 residues. Germline values: CDR1 KGHDR, CDR2 SFDVKD. The CDR3 reads CATSDFPLAGGPSEQFF. In nucleotides, the CDR3 is TGTGCCACCAGTGATTTCCCCCTAGCGGGAGGGCCGAGTGAGCAGTTCTTC.

With respect to this clonotype: This may be a read error, as it is one base from a much larger clone. The chain combines TRBV20-1 with TRBJ1-1; D gene ambiguous. Germline values: CDR1 DFQATT, CDR2 SNEGSKA (reference sequence). The CDR3 totals 13 residues. Here the CDR3 reads CTASRGMNTEAFF. The DNA of the CDR3 is TGCACTGCTAGTCGCGGCATGAACACTGAAGCTTTCTTT.

This clonotype was seen repeatedly, ten times or more. The genes are TRBV6-2 or TRBV6-3 and TRBJ1-1; D remains unclear. Trimming removed 2 bases from V and 0 bases from J, with 10 bases in between. In germline, CDR1 is MNHEY, CDR2 SVGEGT. There are 15 residues in the CDR3. The CDR3: CASSYPHTLNTEAFF. CDR3 DNA: TGTGCCAGCAGTTACCCCCATACGTTGAACACTGAAGCTTTCTTT.

This clonotype showed up many times. The CDR3 DNA reads as TGTGCCAGCAGCCTCCGACTAGCGGGTAGCTCCTACGAGCAGTACTTC. This translates into CASSLRLAGSSYEQYF. The V gene is TRBV7-8, the J gene TRBJ2-7; TRBD2 matches at 10 bases. The CDR3 extends over 16 amino acids. Per germline, CDR1 SGHVS and CDR2 FQNEAQ. The junction had 7 bases not matched to a gene; V was cut back by 5 bases and J by 0 bases.

This clonotype has a handful of counts. This chain joins TRBV7-9 and TRBJ2-1; no reliable D call. The germline gives CDR1 SEHNR, CDR2 FQNEAQ (reference sequence). The germline V and J ends were trimmed by 1 base and 7 bases, with 8 bases remaining between them. There are 13 residues in the CDR3. CDR3 protein: CASSLVGLNEQFF. Here the CDR3 DNA reads TGTGCCAGCAGCTTAGTGGGTCTTAATGAGCAGTTCTTC.

The DNA of the CDR3 is TGCAGTGCGATCGGAGGGAATATATACACCGGGGAGCTGTTTTTT. Translated: CSAIGGNIYTGELFF. The V gene is TRBV20-1, the J gene TRBJ2-2, with a weak D call TRBD2 (6 bases). This CDR3 comprises 15 residues. Between the trimmed V and J ends, which lost 6 bases and 3 bases, there was a span of 17 bases. The germline CDR1 and CDR2 sequences are DFQATT and SNEGSKA (reference sequence).

This clonotype showed up many times. The chain carries TRBV28 and TRBJ2-2; D is uncertain. Trimming shortened V by 5 bases and J by 0 bases, and 13 bases separated the two germline ends. Germline CDR1 MDHEN, CDR2 SYDVKM. CDR3 size: 16 residues. CDR3 DNA sequence: TGTGCCAGCAGTCCCCCGGGCAAGGCGAACACCGGGGAGCTGTTTTTT. Translation gives CASSPPGKANTGELFF.

This clonotype was observed at least ten times. The chain employs TRBV9 and TRBJ2-5; D perhaps matches TRBD2 (5 bases). CDR1 and CDR2 from the germline V gene are SGDLS and YYNGEE. Trimming pared 4 bases from V and 2 bases from J, leaving 21 bases between. CDR3 size: 17 residues. For the CDR3, the DNA is TGTGCCAGCAGCTCTCCCTGGGGATGGGGAGTTCAAGAGACCCAGTACTTC. As protein: CASSSPWGWGVQETQYF.

This clonotype came up many times. This chain uses TRBV20-1 with TRBJ2-3; possible D gene TRBD2, 5 bases. V was pared by 5 bases and J by 8 bases, with 17 bases between. The CDR3 loop spans 13 amino acids. Germline-derived CDR1 and CDR2 are DFQATT and SNEGSKA (reference sequence). DNA for the CDR3: TGCAGTGCTGGACCGGGAAGAGGAAGTACGCAGTATTTT. This translates into CSAGPGRGSTQYF.